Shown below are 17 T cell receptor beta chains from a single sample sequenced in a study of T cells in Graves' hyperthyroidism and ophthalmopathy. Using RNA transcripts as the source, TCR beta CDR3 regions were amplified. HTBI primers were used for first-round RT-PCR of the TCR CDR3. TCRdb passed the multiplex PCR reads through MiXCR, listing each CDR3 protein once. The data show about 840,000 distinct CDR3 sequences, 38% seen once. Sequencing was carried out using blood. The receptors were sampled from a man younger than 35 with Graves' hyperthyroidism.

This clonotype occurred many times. The DNA for the CDR3 is TGTGCCAGCAGCCCCGACCAGTCCTATGGCTACACCTTC. Its translation is CASSPDQSYGYTF. The chain joins TRBV7-2 to TRBJ1-2, with D unresolved. Germline CDR1 and CDR2: SGHTA and FQGNSA. The CDR3 loop spans 13 amino acids. The V and J ends lost 5 bases and 4 bases respectively, with 11 bases between them.

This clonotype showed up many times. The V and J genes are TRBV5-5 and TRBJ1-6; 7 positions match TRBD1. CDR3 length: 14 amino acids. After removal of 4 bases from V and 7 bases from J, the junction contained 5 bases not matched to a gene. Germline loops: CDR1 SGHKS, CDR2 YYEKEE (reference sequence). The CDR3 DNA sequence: TGTGCCAGCAGCGTTGGGACAGCAAATTCACCCCTCCACTTT. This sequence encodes CASSVGTANSPLHF.

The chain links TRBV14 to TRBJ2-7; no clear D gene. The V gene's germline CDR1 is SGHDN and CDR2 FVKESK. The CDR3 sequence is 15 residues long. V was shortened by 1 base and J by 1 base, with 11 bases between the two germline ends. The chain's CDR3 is CASSQGSNGSYEQYF. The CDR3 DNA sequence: TGTGCCAGCAGCCAAGGTTCTAACGGTTCCTACGAGCAGTACTTC.

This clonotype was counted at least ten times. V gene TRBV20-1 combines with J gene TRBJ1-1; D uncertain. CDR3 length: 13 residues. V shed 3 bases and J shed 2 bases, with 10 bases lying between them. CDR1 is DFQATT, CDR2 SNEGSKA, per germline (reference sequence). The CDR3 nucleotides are TGCAGTGCTAGGCCGGCGCTAAACACTGAAGCTTTCTTT. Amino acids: CSARPALNTEAFF.

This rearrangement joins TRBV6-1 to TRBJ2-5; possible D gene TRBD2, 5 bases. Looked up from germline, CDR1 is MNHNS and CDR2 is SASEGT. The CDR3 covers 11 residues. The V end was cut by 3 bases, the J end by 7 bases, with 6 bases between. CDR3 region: CASSERATQYF. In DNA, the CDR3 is TGTGCCAGCAGTGAGCGGGCGACCCAGTACTTC.

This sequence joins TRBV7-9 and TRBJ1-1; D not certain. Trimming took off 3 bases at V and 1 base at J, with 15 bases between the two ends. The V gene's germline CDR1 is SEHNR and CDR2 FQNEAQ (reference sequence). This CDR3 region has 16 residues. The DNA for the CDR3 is TGTGCCAGCAGCTTCGAAGCCTCAGGTGGGAACACTGAAGCTTTCTTT. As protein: CASSFEASGGNTEAFF.

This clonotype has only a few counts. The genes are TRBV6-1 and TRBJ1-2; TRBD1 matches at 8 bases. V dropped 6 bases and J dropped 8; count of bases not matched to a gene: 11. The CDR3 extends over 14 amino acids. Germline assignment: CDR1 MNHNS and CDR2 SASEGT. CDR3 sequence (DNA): TGTGCCAGCAGCGCAGGGGGCGGGAAGAGAGGCTACACCTTC. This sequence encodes CASSAGGGKRGYTF.

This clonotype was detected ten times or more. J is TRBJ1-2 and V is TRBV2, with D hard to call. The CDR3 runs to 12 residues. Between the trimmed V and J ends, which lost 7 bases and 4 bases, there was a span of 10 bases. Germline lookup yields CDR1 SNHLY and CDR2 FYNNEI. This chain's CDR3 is CASIEVTYGYTF. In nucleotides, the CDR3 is TGTGCCAGCATTGAGGTCACCTATGGCTACACCTTC.

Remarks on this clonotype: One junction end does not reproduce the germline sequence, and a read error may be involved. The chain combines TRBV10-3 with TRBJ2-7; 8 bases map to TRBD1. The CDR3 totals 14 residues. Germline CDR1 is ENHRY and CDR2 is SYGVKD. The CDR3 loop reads CASSLRGQASEQYF. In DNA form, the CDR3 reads TGTGCCAGCAGTCTTAGGGGACAGGCGAGCGAGCAGTACTTC.

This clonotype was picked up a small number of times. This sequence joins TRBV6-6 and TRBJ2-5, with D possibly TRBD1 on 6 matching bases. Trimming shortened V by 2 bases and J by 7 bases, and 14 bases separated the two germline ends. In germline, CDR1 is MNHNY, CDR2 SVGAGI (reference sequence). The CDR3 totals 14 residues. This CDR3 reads CASSYSITTGTQYF. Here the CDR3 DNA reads TGTGCCAGCAGTTACAGCATCACGACAGGGACCCAGTACTTC.

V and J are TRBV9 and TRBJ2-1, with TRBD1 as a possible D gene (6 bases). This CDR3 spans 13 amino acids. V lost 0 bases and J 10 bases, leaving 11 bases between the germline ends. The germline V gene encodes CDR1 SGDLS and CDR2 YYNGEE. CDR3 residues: CASSVDRDREQFF. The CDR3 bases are TGTGCCAGCAGCGTAGACAGAGACAGGGAGCAGTTCTTC.

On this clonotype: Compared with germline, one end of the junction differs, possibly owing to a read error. DNA of the CDR3: TGTGCCAGCAGTTCCCTCCCGCGCGAGCAGTACTTC. Translation gives CASSSLPREQYF. This sequence joins TRBV10-3 and TRBJ2-7, with D unresolved. This CDR3 has 12 residues. The germline V gene encodes CDR1 ENHRY and CDR2 SYGVKD.

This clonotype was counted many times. CDR3 DNA sequence: TGTGCCAGCAGTGAATTGGACAGGTGGACTGAAAAACTGTTTTTT. Translating gives CASSELDRWTEKLFF. This chain connects TRBV25-1 to TRBJ1-4, with 7 bases lining up with TRBD1. The V gene end was trimmed by 1 base and the J gene end by 7 bases; junction bases not matched to a gene: 6. The CDR3 totals 15 residues. Germline lookup yields CDR1 MGHDK and CDR2 SYGVNS.

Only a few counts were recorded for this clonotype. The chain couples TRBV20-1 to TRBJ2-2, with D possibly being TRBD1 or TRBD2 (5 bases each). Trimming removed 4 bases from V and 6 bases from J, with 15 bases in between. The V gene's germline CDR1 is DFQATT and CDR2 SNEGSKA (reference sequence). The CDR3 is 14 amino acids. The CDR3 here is CSATTQRGPGELFF. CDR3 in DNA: TGCAGTGCTACTACGCAACGGGGACCCGGGGAGCTGTTTTTT.

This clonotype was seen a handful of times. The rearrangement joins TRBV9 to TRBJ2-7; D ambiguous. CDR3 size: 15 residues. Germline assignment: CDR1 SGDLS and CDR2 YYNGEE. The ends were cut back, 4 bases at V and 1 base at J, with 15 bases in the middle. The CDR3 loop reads CASSPKSARSYEQYF. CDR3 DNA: TGTGCCAGCAGCCCGAAAAGCGCCCGATCCTACGAGCAGTACTTC.

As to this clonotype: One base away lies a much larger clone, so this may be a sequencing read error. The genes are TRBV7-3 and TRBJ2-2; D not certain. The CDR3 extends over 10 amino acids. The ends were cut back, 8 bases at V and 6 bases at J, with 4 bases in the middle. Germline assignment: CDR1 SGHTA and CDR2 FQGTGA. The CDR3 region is CASAPGELFF. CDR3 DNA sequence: TGTGCCAGCGCCCCCGGGGAGCTGTTTTTT.

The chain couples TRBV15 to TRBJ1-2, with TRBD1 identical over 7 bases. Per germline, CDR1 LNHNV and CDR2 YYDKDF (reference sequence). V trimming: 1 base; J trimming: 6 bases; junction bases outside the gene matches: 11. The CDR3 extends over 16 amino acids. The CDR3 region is CATSRVEGASKDGYTF. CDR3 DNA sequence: TGTGCCACCAGCAGAGTTGAGGGGGCTTCTAAGGATGGCTACACCTTC.